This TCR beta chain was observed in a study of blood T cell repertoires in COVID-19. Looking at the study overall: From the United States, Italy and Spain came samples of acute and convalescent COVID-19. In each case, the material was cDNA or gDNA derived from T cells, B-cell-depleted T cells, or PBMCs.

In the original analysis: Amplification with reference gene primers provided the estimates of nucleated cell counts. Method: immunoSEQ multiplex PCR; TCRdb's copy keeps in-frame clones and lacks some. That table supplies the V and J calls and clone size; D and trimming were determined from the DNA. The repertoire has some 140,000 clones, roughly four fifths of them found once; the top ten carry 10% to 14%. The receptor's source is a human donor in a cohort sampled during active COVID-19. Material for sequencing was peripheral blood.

The CDR3 coding sequence is TGTGCCAGCAGCCTCACAGGGATCACCGGGGAGCTGTTTTTT. Translated, it gives CASSLTGITGELFF. This chain links TRBV7-7 with TRBJ2-2; possibly TRBD1 for D (6 bases). Trimming removed 5 bases at V and 4 bases at J, with 11 bases between. CDR1 is SSHAT and CDR2 is FNYEAQ in the germline V gene (reference sequence). The CDR3 contains 14 residues.